Described below is a single TCR beta chain sequence and its context. Original processing methods: For nucleated cells, counts were estimated from reference gene primer amplification. Sequenced by immunoSEQ multiplex PCR; TCRdb stores in-frame clones only, minus some. The DNA was the basis for D and trimming; V, J and clone size are from that table. The table has fewer than 250,000 clones, 65% to 85% seen once; the top ten hold about 8.1%. The trim removed 6 bases at V and 2 bases at J, leaving 0 bases unmatched. The CDR3 is made up of 13 amino acids. These data originate in a study of blood T cell repertoires in COVID-19. Background on the study: Samples representing acute and convalescent COVID-19 were sourced from the United States, Italy and Spain. The analysed material was cDNA or gDNA that came from T cells, B-cell-depleted T cells, or PBMCs.

Sequences were obtained from peripheral blood. The chain carries TRBV12-3 or TRBV12-4 and TRBJ2-7; TRBD2 agrees at 11 bases. The clonotype was recovered from a woman between 50 and 59 years old with acute or convalescent COVID-19. The CDR3 DNA sequence: TGTGCCAGCAGGACTAGCGGGGCCTACGAGCAGTACTTC. The encoded protein is CASRTSGAYEQYF.